The 30 T cell receptor beta chains in this list originate from one sample, sequenced in a study of CD8 T cells in Susac syndrome. cDNA came from around 0.54 to 1 ug RNA primed by random hexamers. Each CDR3 protein is one row after TCRdb ran MiXCR on the immunoSEQ multiplex PCR reads. The repertoire holds about 130,000 distinct CDR3 sequences, with about 93% as singletons. Sequences were obtained from CD8+ T cells from PBMCs. These TCRs come from a human donor with Susac syndrome.

This chain joins TRBV6-2 or TRBV6-3 and TRBJ1-2; 7 bases align to TRBD1. J gave up 8 bases and V 0 bases, and 6 bases lay outside the gene matches. Looked up from germline, CDR1 is MNHEY and CDR2 is SVGEGT. This CDR3 has 14 residues. CDR3 sequence reads: CASSYSEGQNGYTF. The DNA for the CDR3 is TGTGCCAGCAGTTACTCGGAGGGACAGAACGGCTACACCTTC.

This sequence joins TRBV28 and TRBJ2-7; D perhaps matches TRBD1 (6 bases). In germline, CDR1 is MDHEN, CDR2 SYDVKM. The CDR3 sequence is 14 residues long. V was pared by 6 bases and J by 0 bases, with 12 bases between. The CDR3 DNA is TGTGCCAGCAGGTATTACAGGGACTCCTACGAGCAGTACTTC. It translates to CASRYYRDSYEQYF.

The chain joins TRBV7-9 to TRBJ1-1; D unresolved. The germline CDR1 and CDR2 sequences are SEHNR and FQNEAQ (reference sequence). The CDR3 spans 15 residues. V gave up 0 bases and J gave up 1 base, with 9 bases separating them. As DNA, the CDR3 is TGTGCCAGCAGCTTAGCGTTAGGAGAGAACACTGAAGCTTTCTTT. Translating gives CASSLALGENTEAFF.

The V and J genes are TRBV6-5 and TRBJ2-7; D possibly uses TRBD1 or TRBD2 (5 bases each). Per germline, CDR1 MNHEY and CDR2 SVGAGI. V lost 6 bases and J lost 5, with 17 bases in between. The CDR3 has 14 amino acids. The CDR3 DNA is TGTGCCAGCAGGGACAACGGGGCCGTCCACGAGCAGTACTTC. Its protein is CASRDNGAVHEQYF.

The CDR3 nucleotides read TGCAGTGCTAGAGATGGTAGTTCGGGGGATCAAGAGACCCAGTACTTC. It specifies CSARDGSSGDQETQYF. The chain links TRBV20-1 to TRBJ2-5; a weak D match, TRBD2 (6 bases). Per the germline V gene, CDR1 is DFQATT and CDR2 is SNEGSKA (reference sequence). There are 16 residues in the CDR3. V lost 0 bases, J lost 2 bases, and 16 bases lay in between.

This clonotype was picked up one time. The chain joins TRBV30 to TRBJ2-7; D remains unclear. The CDR3 has 13 residues. Per germline, CDR1 GTSNPN and CDR2 SVGIG (reference sequence). The V gene lost 0 bases and the J gene lost 5 bases, with 11 bases spanning the gap. The CDR3 sequence: CAWSVLPSDEQYF. Here the CDR3 DNA reads TGTGCCTGGAGTGTACTTCCGAGCGACGAGCAGTACTTC.

This clonotype is a singleton in its sample. The gene calls are TRBV7-8 and TRBJ2-3, with 7 bases aligning to TRBD2. Germline V gives CDR1 SGHVS, CDR2 FQNEAQ. CDR3 size: 16 residues. V dropped 2 bases and J dropped 2; count of bases not matched to a gene: 7. CDR3 coding DNA: TGTGCCAGCAGCTTAAGGTGGGAGGGCCTCACAGATACGCAGTATTTT. This translates into CASSLRWEGLTDTQYF. Full variable domain (rest looked up from reference TRBV7-8 and TRBJ2-3): GAGVSQSPRYKVAKRGQDVALRCDPISGHVSLFWYQQALGQGPEFLTYFQNEAQLDKSGLPSDRFFAERPEGSVSTLKIQRTQQEDSAVYLCASSLRWEGLTDTQYFGPGTRLTVL.

V gene TRBV28 combines with J gene TRBJ1-1; 8 nucleotides match TRBD1. The germline V gene encodes CDR1 MDHEN and CDR2 SYDVKM. V gave up 5 bases and J gave up 6 bases; unmatched junction bases: 8. The CDR3 is made up of 14 amino acids. In DNA form, the CDR3 reads TGTGCCAGCAGTCAGCCGGACAGGGCCGCTGAAGCTTTCTTT. Protein sequence: CASSQPDRAAEAFF.

The chain combines TRBV7-2 with TRBJ2-7, with D perhaps matching TRBD1 (6 bases). Germline V CDR1 and CDR2: SGHTA, FQGNSA. Deletions cut 3 bases from V and 0 bases from J, with 24 bases between. This CDR3 comprises 19 residues. CDR3 DNA sequence: TGTGCCAGCAGCTTCCACCCCAGGGGTACAGGGATCAACTCCTACGAGCAGTACTTC. It codes for CASSFHPRGTGINSYEQYF.

The chain joins TRBV29-1 to TRBJ1-3; D unresolved. CDR3 length: 11 residues. Germline values: CDR1 SQVTM, CDR2 ANQGSEA. The V end lost 2 bases, the J end lost 4 bases, and 3 bases lay between the germline ends. CDR3 nucleotide sequence: TGCAGCGTTGAATTGGGAAACACCATATATTTT. Translated: CSVELGNTIYF.

V and J are TRBV10-3 and TRBJ2-1; D is perhaps TRBD1 (6 bases). Per germline, CDR1 ENHRY and CDR2 SYGVKD. The V and J ends lost 7 bases and 8 bases respectively, with 18 bases between them. This CDR3 has 14 amino acids. For the CDR3, the DNA is TGTGCCATCACAGACAGGTTGGAGGTCGATGAGCAGTTCTTC. Encoded protein: CAITDRLEVDEQFF.

The chain has TRBV7-9 and TRBJ2-5; 7 bases are a match to TRBD2. Germline CDR1 SEHNR, CDR2 FQNEAQ (reference sequence). V shed 5 bases, J shed 5 bases, and the junction held 8 bases outside the gene matches. CDR3 length: 14 amino acids. The CDR3 reads CASSQVGGDETQYF. The CDR3 region has the DNA TGTGCCAGCAGCCAGGTGGGGGGGGATGAGACCCAGTACTTC.

J is TRBJ2-5 and V is TRBV5-4; D remains ambiguous. The germline V gene encodes CDR1 SGHNT and CDR2 YYREEE (reference sequence). The V end lost 4 bases, the J end lost 2 bases, and 9 bases lay between the germline ends. The CDR3 loop spans 13 amino acids. The CDR3 bases are TGTGCCAGCAGCGTTTTAATACAAGAGACCCAGTACTTC. As protein: CASSVLIQETQYF. Supplemented by reference TRBV5-4 and TRBJ2-5, the full variable domain reads ETGVTQSPTHLIKTRGQQVTLRCSSQSGHNTVSWYQQALGQGPQFIFQYYREEENGRGNFPPRFSGLQFPNYSSELNVNALELDDSALYLCASSVLIQETQYFGPGTRLLVL.

The genes are TRBV20-1 and TRBJ1-5, with D hard to call. V shed 2 bases and J shed 4 bases, with 15 bases lying between them. The CDR3 sequence is 15 residues long. Germline-derived CDR1 and CDR2 are DFQATT and SNEGSKA (reference sequence). The CDR3 is CSARTPRTGNQPQHF. DNA of the CDR3: TGCAGTGCTAGAACTCCCCGGACGGGAAATCAGCCCCAGCATTTT.

This chain uses TRBV6-1 with TRBJ2-1, with D tentatively TRBD2 (5 bases). Trimming removed 6 bases at V and 8 bases at J, with 8 bases between. This CDR3 is built from 11 residues. Germline values: CDR1 MNHNS, CDR2 SASEGT. This chain's CDR3 is CASREADEQFF. The CDR3 coding sequence is TGTGCCAGCAGGGAGGCGGATGAGCAGTTCTTC.

V usage is TRBV4-1 and J usage is TRBJ2-7, with a tentative D call TRBD1 (5 bases). The germline V and J ends were trimmed by 1 base and 4 bases, with 11 bases remaining between them. This CDR3 is built from 14 residues. CDR1 is MGHRA and CDR2 is YSYEKL in the germline V gene. The CDR3 sequence: CASSQVQGVYEQYF. CDR3 nucleotide sequence: TGCGCCAGCAGCCAAGTGCAGGGTGTTTACGAGCAGTACTTC.

The chain has TRBV21-1 and TRBJ2-7; the table's D call of TRBD1 was not tested on the DNA. TRBV21-1 counts as a pseudogene. The CDR3 contains 15 residues. The CDR3 DNA is TGTGCCAGCAGAACCCAGACAGGAGGACTCTACGAGCAGTACTTC. This gives the protein CASRTQTGGLYEQYF.

The gene calls are TRBV12-3 or TRBV12-4 and TRBJ2-1; TRBD1 might be the D (5 bases). V was clipped by 6 bases and J by 5 bases, with 11 bases between them. CDR3 length equals 13 residues. This CDR3 is CASRVTGDNEQFF. CDR3 bases: TGTGCCAGCAGGGTCACAGGTGACAATGAGCAGTTCTTC.

This clonotype was detected once. This chain uses TRBV5-6 with TRBJ1-2; no definite D call. Trimming cost V 0 bases and J 3 bases, with 9 bases left between them. The CDR3 length is 14 residues. Germline assignment: CDR1 SGHDT and CDR2 YYEEEE. CDR3 nucleotides: TGTGCCAGCAGCTTGGGAGGGAATGACTATGGCTACACCTTC. Its protein product is CASSLGGNDYGYTF.

V gene TRBV5-4 combines with J gene TRBJ1-2, with D possibly TRBD1 on 5 matching bases. CDR1 is SGHNT, CDR2 YYREEE, per germline (reference sequence). The V and J ends lost 6 bases and 6 bases respectively, with 21 bases between them. This CDR3 spans 15 amino acids. The CDR3 protein is CASIDQGTTWDGYTF. CDR3 bases: TGTGCCAGCATAGACCAGGGCACGACGTGGGATGGCTACACCTTC.

V gene TRBV1 combines with J gene TRBJ1-1; the D call of TRBD1 is as the table states it, not checked on the DNA. TRBV1 is a listed pseudogene. The CDR3 is 14 residues long. The CDR3 sequence: CTSSRREGQDEAFF. CDR3 sequence (DNA): TGCACCAGCAGCCGGCGTGAGGGACAGGATGAAGCTTTCTTT.

The gene calls are TRBV18 and TRBJ2-5; tentatively, D is TRBD1 (5 bases). The CDR3 loop spans 14 amino acids. Trimming shortened V by 2 bases and J by 2 bases, and 9 bases separated the two germline ends. Germline CDR1 is KGHSH and CDR2 is LQKENI. The CDR3, as DNA: TGTGCCAGCTCACCAGGCGACAGACAAGAGACCCAGTACTTC. This gives the protein CASSPGDRQETQYF. The entire variable domain, with the rest obtained from reference TRBV18 and TRBJ2-5, is as follows: NAGVMQNPRHLVRRRGQEARLRCSPMKGHSHVYWYRQLPEEGLKFMVYLQKENIIDESGMPKERFSAEFPKEGPSILRIQQVVRGDSAAYFCASSPGDRQETQYFGPGTRLLVL.

The V and J genes are TRBV5-1 and TRBJ1-4; 12 bases line up with TRBD1. The CDR3 spans 15 residues. Germline trimming cut 5 bases from V and 6 bases from J; bases unmatched to any gene: 5. Germline values: CDR1 SGHRS, CDR2 YFSETQ. The CDR3 region is CASSRGTGGDEKLFF. CDR3 DNA: TGCGCCAGCAGTAGAGGGACAGGGGGCGATGAAAAACTGTTTTTT.

The rearrangement joins TRBV7-8 to TRBJ2-1; TRBD1 matches 10 bases. J lost 7 bases, V lost 4 bases, and 7 bases had no gene match. Germline CDR1 is SGHVS and CDR2 is FQNEAQ. This CDR3 region has 15 residues. CDR3 in amino acids: CASSSPDRGSNEQFF. CDR3 in DNA: TGTGCCAGCAGCTCCCCGGACAGGGGGTCGAATGAGCAGTTCTTC.

J is TRBJ1-1 and V is TRBV29-1; weak D call: TRBD1 (6 bases). Trimming stripped 4 bases from V and 1 base from J, with 10 bases between. There are 13 residues in the CDR3. Per the germline V gene, CDR1 is SQVTM and CDR2 is ANQGSEA. The CDR3 DNA follows: TGCAGCGTTGCCAGGGGAACGAACACTGAAGCTTTCTTT. Protein: CSVARGTNTEAFF.

The J gene is TRBJ2-7, the V gene TRBV13; D gene unclear. There are 17 residues in the CDR3. The germline V gene encodes CDR1 PRHDT and CDR2 FYEKMQ (reference sequence). The germline V and J ends were trimmed by 1 base and 1 base, with 17 bases remaining between them. CDR3 bases: TGTGCCAGCAGCTTAGCCGATAGGAATTTTGCTTCCTACGAGCAGTACTTC. Amino acids: CASSLADRNFASYEQYF. The complete variable domain, with remaining parts taken from reference TRBV13 and TRBJ2-7, reads AAGVIQSPRHLIKEKRETATLKCYPIPRHDTVYWYQQGPGQDPQFLISFYEKMQSDKGSIPDRFSAQQFSDYHSELNMSSLELGDSALYFCASSLADRNFASYEQYFGPGTRLTVT.

The J gene is TRBJ2-7, the V gene TRBV25-1; D gene unclear. The germline CDR1 and CDR2 sequences are MGHDK and SYGVNS. With 5 bases removed from V and 3 bases from J, the gap between germline ends came to 8 bases. CDR3 length: 12 amino acids. This CDR3 is CASSPHNYEQYF. CDR3 coding DNA: TGTGCCAGCAGTCCGCATAACTACGAGCAGTACTTC.

The chain uses TRBV9 and TRBJ1-1; TRBD1 matches at 8 bases. CDR1 SGDLS and CDR2 YYNGEE come from the germline V gene. Germline trimming cut 3 bases from V and 2 bases from J; bases unmatched to any gene: 6. The CDR3 length is 15 residues. CDR3 nucleotides: TGTGCCAGCAGCGGCTGGGGACAGGCAAACACTGAAGCTTTCTTT. Protein sequence: CASSGWGQANTEAFF.

The V call is TRBV7-2, the J call TRBJ2-7; 10 nucleotides match TRBD2. The CDR3 covers 15 residues. The germline gives CDR1 SGHTA, CDR2 FQGNSA. After removal of 2 bases from V and 1 base from J, the junction contained 2 bases not matched to a gene. CDR3 sequence (DNA): TGTGCCAGCAGCTTAAGACTAGCGGGTTCCTACGAGCAGTACTTC. Its translation is CASSLRLAGSYEQYF. Full variable domain (rest looked up from reference TRBV7-2 and TRBJ2-7): GAGVSQSPSNKVTEKGKDVELRCDPISGHTALYWYRQSLGQGLEFLIYFQGNSAPDKSGLPSDRFSAERTGGSVSTLTIQRTQQEDSAVYLCASSLRLAGSYEQYFGPGTRLTVT.

The chain recombines TRBV12-5 with TRBJ2-1; possibly TRBD2 for D (5 bases). This CDR3 is built from 17 residues. Germline CDR1 reads LGHNT; CDR2 reads FRNRAP. V was pared by 3 bases and J by 2 bases, with 17 bases between. The CDR3 here is CASGFSSDLMTYNEQFF. The CDR3 region has the DNA TGTGCTAGTGGTTTTTCTTCGGACTTGATGACCTACAATGAGCAGTTCTTC.